These 15 T cell receptor beta chains came from one sample sequenced in a study of cytomegalovirus exposure and HLA in healthy donors (dated by TCRdb to about 2017). Receptor amplification or capture employed the immunoSEQ multiplex PCR assay. For the multiplex PCR, a mixture combining 60 forward primers for TCR Vbeta segments and 13 reverse primers for TCR Jbeta segments was used. Not all clones reach the TCRdb copy of this immuneACCESS table, which keeps in-frame sequences only. Checked studies attribute under half of the gap to unresolved V genes and leave the rest unexplained. In this sample the table shows about 140,000 clones, about 80% of which occur a single time. More than 1.5% of the sample is in the top ten clones. Sequencing was carried out using PBMCs. These receptors came from a woman between 35 and 50 years old in good health and CMV-seronegative.

The rearrangement links TRBV11-2 to TRBJ1-1; TRBD1 matches at 9 bases. Trimming cost V 1 base and J 5 bases; bases outside gene matches: 8. The CDR3 has 16 amino acids. Germline lookup yields CDR1 SGHAT and CDR2 FQNNGV. The CDR3 protein is CASSLGQGGFWTEAFF. For the CDR3, the DNA is TGTGCCAGCAGCTTAGGACAGGGGGGATTTTGGACTGAAGCTTTCTTT.

This chain links TRBV4-3 with TRBJ1-2; 9 positions match TRBD1. CDR1 is LGHNA and CDR2 is YSLEER in the germline V gene. CDR3 size: 19 residues. J was trimmed by 4 bases and V by 2 bases; bases with no gene match: 17. The CDR3 loop is CASSQKDGTGLSRGYGYTF. The CDR3 coding sequence is TGCGCCAGCAGCCAAAAGGACGGGACAGGGCTCTCCCGAGGCTATGGCTACACCTTC.

This clone was picked up one time. The genes are TRBV11-3 and TRBJ2-7, with 10 bases identical to TRBD1. The CDR3 loop spans 13 amino acids. Germline CDR1 reads SGHNT; CDR2 reads YENEEA. V shed 5 bases and J 4 bases; nucleotides not matched to a gene: 2. The CDR3 protein is CASSRDRGYEQYF. The CDR3 DNA reads as TGTGCCAGCAGCCGGGACAGGGGATACGAGCAGTACTTC. Based on the CDR3 plus reference TRBV11-3 and TRBJ2-7, the full variable domain is EAGVVQSPRYKIIEKKQPVAFWCNPISGHNTLYWYLQNLGQGPELLIRYENEEAVDDSQLPKDRFSAERLKGVDSTLKIQPAELGDSAVYLCASSRDRGYEQYFGPGTRLTVT.

The chain employs TRBV6-5 and TRBJ2-7, with 11 bases matching TRBD2. From germline, CDR1 is MNHEY and CDR2 SVGAGI. V dropped 4 bases and J dropped 2; count of bases not matched to a gene: 1. The CDR3 is made up of 14 amino acids. The CDR3 sequence is CASSLTSGAYEQYF. The DNA of the CDR3 is TGTGCCAGCAGTTTGACTAGCGGGGCCTACGAGCAGTACTTC.

The chain's CDR3 is CASSLQENTEAFF. As DNA, the CDR3 is TGTGCCAGCTCCCTACAGGAGAACACTGAAGCTTTCTTT. The rearrangement links TRBV18 to TRBJ1-1; TRBD1 is a possible D gene (5 bases). V was shortened by 6 bases and J by 1 base, with 9 bases between the two germline ends. The germline V gene encodes CDR1 KGHSH and CDR2 LQKENI. The CDR3 covers 13 residues.

This rearrangement joins TRBV4-1 to TRBJ1-1; 7 bases are a match to TRBD1. V dropped 0 bases and J dropped 2; count of bases not matched to a gene: 21. The CDR3 is 21 residues long. Germline CDR1 MGHRA, CDR2 YSYEKL. Written as DNA, the CDR3 is TGCGCCAGCAGCCAAGAAAACCCCGAATACTCCCTCACAGGGGCCAACACTGAAGCTTTCTTT. It is translated as CASSQENPEYSLTGANTEAFF.

As for this clone: Other nucleotide sequences in the sample specify the same CDR3. The gene calls are TRBV7-2 and TRBJ1-1; D is unclear. Germline V gene lookup returns CDR1 SGHTA and CDR2 FQGNSA. CDR3 size: 12 residues. V dropped 4 bases and J dropped 2 bases, with 5 bases sitting between them. DNA of the CDR3: TGTGCCAGCAGCTCGTATAACACTGAAGCTTTCTTT. Encoded protein: CASSSYNTEAFF.

This clone was recorded once. At one of its ends the junction is not consistent with the germline gene, which may arise from a read error. This chain links TRBV7-9 with TRBJ2-1, with 8 bases aligning to TRBD2. Germline values: CDR1 SEHNR, CDR2 FQNEAQ (reference sequence). The CDR3 spans 16 residues. The CDR3 protein is CASSPTTAGEGGEQLF. In DNA, the CDR3 is TGTGCCAGCAGCCCAACGACAGCGGGAGAGGGCGGTGAGCAGCTCTTC.

The V gene is TRBV28, the J gene TRBJ2-7; 15 nucleotides match TRBD2. The junction had 11 bases not matched to a gene; V was cut back by 5 bases and J by 6 bases. CDR1 and CDR2 from the germline V gene are MDHEN and SYDVKM. The CDR3 has 17 amino acids. Here the CDR3 DNA reads TGTGCCAGCAGTCTCCGGGGGACTAGCGGGAGGCGTCGCGAGCAGTACTTC. Translating it yields CASSLRGTSGRRREQYF. Full variable domain (rest looked up from reference TRBV28 and TRBJ2-7): DVKVTQSSRYLVKRTGEKVFLECVQDMDHENMFWYRQDPGLGLRLIYFSYDVKMKEKGDIPEGYSVSREKKERFSLILESASTNQTSMYLCASSLRGTSGRRREQYFGPGTRLTVT.

The J gene is TRBJ2-1, the V gene TRBV6-5; 7 bases fit TRBD2. V was clipped by 3 bases and J by 12 bases; unmatched bases: 8. This CDR3 has 13 amino acids. CDR1 and CDR2 (germline): MNHEY, SVGAGI. The CDR3 loop is CASSYLAGAVQFF. DNA of the CDR3: TGTGCCAGCAGTTATCTGGCGGGAGCGGTGCAGTTCTTC.

The chain is built from TRBV6-5 and TRBJ1-2, with 7 bases matching TRBD1. V shed 7 bases, J shed 8 bases, and the junction held 10 bases outside the gene matches. There are 13 residues in the CDR3. Germline loops: CDR1 MNHEY, CDR2 SVGAGI. The CDR3 nucleotides read TGTGCCAGCACCAGAACAGGGGTAGGCGGCTACACCTTC. It is translated as CASTRTGVGGYTF.

V and J are TRBV4-2 and TRBJ2-5, with 7 bases identical to TRBD1. The J call may be incorrect, as the DNA end agrees better with TRBJ2-7. The CDR3 has 14 residues. CDR1 is LGHNA, CDR2 YNFKEQ, per germline. CDR3 nucleotides: TGTGCCAGCAGCAAAATGGGACAGCCCTACGAGCAGTACTTC. This codes for CASSKMGQPYEQYF.

This sequence joins TRBV7-3 and TRBJ2-2; TRBD2 is a possible D gene (5 bases). The CDR3 is 14 amino acids. V shed 2 bases and J shed 7 bases, with 11 bases lying between them. CDR1 and CDR2 (germline): SGHTA, FQGTGA. CDR3 bases: TGTGCCAGCAGCTTAGTTGGCCGGGGCGGGGAGCTGTTTTTT. Translation: CASSLVGRGGELFF.

CDR3 loop: CASAGLANIQYF. In nucleotides, the CDR3 is TGTGCCAGCGCGGGGCTCGCAAACATTCAGTACTTC. The J gene is TRBJ2-4, the V gene TRBV2; possible D gene TRBD2, 6 bases. The germline V gene encodes CDR1 SNHLY and CDR2 FYNNEI. V lost 8 bases to trimming and J lost 6 bases, with 11 bases between them. CDR3 size: 12 residues.

The V gene is TRBV7-3, the J gene TRBJ2-1, with 7 bases lining up with TRBD2. CDR1 is SGHTA, CDR2 FQGTGA, per germline. This CDR3 is 16 amino acids long. V shed 4 bases, J shed 3 bases, and the junction held 9 bases outside the gene matches. CDR3 region: CASSWSSGYDYNEQFF. The CDR3 DNA reads as TGTGCCAGCAGCTGGAGTAGCGGGTACGACTACAATGAGCAGTTCTTC.